The text below deals with one T cell receptor beta chain. Its antigen is not known. Germline lookup yields CDR1 MRHNA and CDR2 SNTAGT. The CDR3 extends over 15 amino acids. V trimming: 8 bases; J trimming: 7 bases; junction bases outside the gene matches: 15. The data were produced by immunoSEQ multiplex PCR, yet TCRdb's version contains in-frame clones alone and is incomplete. The sample has 380,000 or so clones, 75% to 90% seen once; the top ten hold around 11%. This record belongs to a study of Ad26.COV2.S vaccination and SARS-CoV-2 variants. General observations from the study: Researchers cautioned that TCR breadth and depth analyses may have underestimated total T cell responses.

Documented treatment: roughly 18 received Ad26.COV2.S at low or high dose, single or two shots; roughly five received placebo; per-sample allocation not given. Specimens were obtained on day 63 following the first vaccine or placebo injection. This receptor was identified in a person between 18 and 65 years old who received the Ad26.COV2.S COVID-19 vaccine or a placebo. Sample: peripheral blood, taken in a trial of Ad26.COV2.S vaccine versus placebo. The rearrangement joins TRBV6-4 to TRBJ1-2, with TRBD1 identical over 8 bases. For the CDR3, the DNA is TGTGCCAGCCGCACCTCCCCTCAGGGGGCTAGTGGCTACACCTTC. Translated: CASRTSPQGASGYTF.